The T cell receptor (beta chain) described here comes from a study of T cell changes during pregnancy in multiple sclerosis. Here immunoSEQ multiplex PCR was the method, and the copy in TCRdb shows in-frame clones only, minus some. The table lists 73,000 or so clones, around 90% of them singletons, with 0.86% in the top ten. The germline V gene has CDR1 MNHNS and CDR2 SASEGT. V dropped 6 bases and J dropped 4; count of bases not matched to a gene: 8. The CDR3 contains 15 residues. The chain carries TRBV6-1 and TRBJ1-4; 7 positions agree with TRBD1. Sequencing was performed on peripheral blood, taken in the second trimester of pregnancy. The receptor was derived from a female donor with multiple sclerosis, enrolled in a pregnancy study. Written as DNA, the CDR3 is TGTGCCAGCAGACATCCGGGACAGTTTAATGAAAAACTGTTTTTT. This translates into CASRHPGQFNEKLFF.